The 21 T cell receptor beta chains below all came from one sample that was sequenced in a study of shared clonotypes between healthy human individuals (dated by TCRdb to 2018 to 2020). Receptors were amplified or captured by the immunoSEQ multiplex PCR assay. TCRdb holds this immuneACCESS table with in-frame rearrangements only. Some clones are missing; in checked studies, unresolved V genes explain under half, and the rest has no known cause. The sample table shows nearly 600,000 clones, and 95% to 96% are seen once. The ten largest clones represent 0.1% to 0.11% of the sample. CD8 naive samples were CD45RO-negative cells positively selected for CCR7, giving a CD45RA+CCR7+ population that excluded TemRA cells. The specimen was naive CD8+ T cells sorted from blood. The intended sense of this specimen's cell subset or site label: CD45RA+CCR7+. These TCRs come from a woman aged 25 to 39 in good health.

This chain links TRBV27 with TRBJ2-3; D is perhaps TRBD2 (6 bases). Germline CDR1 is MNHEY and CDR2 is SMNVEV (reference sequence). Trimming removed 8 bases from V and 0 bases from J, with 15 bases in between. This CDR3 comprises 15 residues. CDR3 coding DNA: TGTGCCAGCGGACGAGTAGGGACTAGCACAGATACGCAGTATTTT. It translates to CASGRVGTSTDTQYF.

The J gene is TRBJ2-7, the V gene TRBV5-6; no reliable D call. The length of the CDR3 is 15 residues. Trimming shortened V by 4 bases and J by 4 bases, and 18 bases separated the two germline ends. Germline V gene lookup returns CDR1 SGHDT and CDR2 YYEEEE. CDR3 protein: CASSVIGFGVYEQYF. In DNA form, the CDR3 reads TGTGCCAGCAGCGTTATCGGGTTTGGAGTTTACGAGCAGTACTTC.

In the case of this clone: The same CDR3 arises from other DNA sequences in this sample as well. The genes are TRBV5-1 and TRBJ2-7; a weak D match, TRBD2 (6 bases). This CDR3 is built from 15 residues. CDR1 is SGHRS, CDR2 YFSETQ, per germline. The germline V and J ends were trimmed by 1 base and 0 bases, with 11 bases remaining between them. CDR3 coding DNA: TGCGCCAGCAGCTTGCGGGGGTTTAGCTCCTACGAGCAGTACTTC. Protein product: CASSLRGFSSYEQYF.

The gene calls are TRBV27 and TRBJ2-7, with TRBD2 matching over 7 bases. Unmatched junction bases numbered 8, after V lost 3 bases and J lost 0 bases. This CDR3 contains 16 residues. Germline V gives CDR1 MNHEY, CDR2 SMNVEV (reference sequence). Here the CDR3 DNA reads TGTGCCAGCAGTTTCCAATCGGGGGAGGGCTCCTACGAGCAGTACTTC. Protein sequence: CASSFQSGEGSYEQYF.

The chain recombines TRBV7-9 with TRBJ2-3, with 7 positions matching TRBD2. Per the germline V gene, CDR1 is SEHNR and CDR2 is FQNEAQ (reference sequence). CDR3 size: 15 residues. Trimming removed 5 bases from V and 0 bases from J; junction bases left unmatched: 5. The CDR3 protein is CASSRLAGSTDTQYF. The CDR3 DNA follows: TGTGCCAGCAGCAGACTAGCAGGTAGCACAGATACGCAGTATTTT. Full variable domain (remainder filled in from reference TRBV7-9 and TRBJ2-3): DTGVSQNPRHKITKRGQNVTFRCDPISEHNRLYWYRQTLGQGPEFLTYFQNEAQLEKSRLLSDRFSAERPKGSFSTLEIQRTEQGDSAMYLCASSRLAGSTDTQYFGPGTRLTVL.

This chain joins TRBV19 and TRBJ2-1, with D perhaps given as TRBD1 or TRBD2 (6 bases each). Trimming shortened V by 6 bases and J by 6 bases, and 9 bases separated the two germline ends. Per the germline V gene, CDR1 is LNHDA and CDR2 is SQIVND (reference sequence). The CDR3 has 12 amino acids. CDR3 loop: CASRGGSNEQFF. In nucleotides, the CDR3 is TGTGCCAGTAGGGGGGGCAGCAATGAGCAGTTCTTC. Looking up the rest from reference TRBV19 and TRBJ2-1 gives the full variable domain: DGGITQSPKYLFRKEGQNVTLSCEQNLNHDAMYWYRQDPGQGLRLIYYSQIVNDFQKGDIAEGYSVSREKKESFPLTVTSAQKNPTAFYLCASRGGSNEQFFGPGTRLTVL.

The gene calls are TRBV4-1 and TRBJ2-7, with TRBD2 as a possible D gene (5 bases). V was shortened by 4 bases and J by 2 bases, with 12 bases between the two germline ends. The CDR3 runs 14 residues. The germline CDR1 and CDR2 sequences are MGHRA and YSYEKL. CDR3 bases: TGCGCCAGCAGCCCCGGGGATGAGACCTACGAGCAGTACTTC. Translating gives CASSPGDETYEQYF.

The CDR3 is CASMGTSGPSSYNEQFF. CDR3 nucleotides: TGTGCCAGCATGGGGACTAGCGGGCCCAGCTCCTACAATGAGCAGTTCTTC. This sequence joins TRBV9 and TRBJ2-1; 12 bases fit TRBD2. CDR3 size: 17 residues. Trimming removed 6 bases from V and 0 bases from J; junction bases left unmatched: 7. Germline V lookup: CDR1 SGDLS, CDR2 YYNGEE.

The chain recombines TRBV5-8 with TRBJ1-3, with 9 bases matching TRBD1. Losses at the gene ends were 3 bases for V and 4 bases for J; bases not matched to a gene: 5. The germline CDR1 and CDR2 sequences are SGHTS and YDEGEE. The CDR3 contains 15 residues. The CDR3 here is CASSWGTGKGNTIYF. Here the CDR3 DNA reads TGTGCCAGCAGCTGGGGGACAGGGAAAGGAAACACCATATATTTT.

This rearrangement joins TRBV11-2 to TRBJ2-1; D is undetermined. CDR3 length equals 18 residues. CDR1 SGHAT and CDR2 FQNNGV come from the germline V gene. The germline V and J ends were trimmed by 0 bases and 0 bases, with 15 bases remaining between them. For the CDR3, the DNA is TGTGCCAGCAGCTTAGACGCGACTGCTCACGGCTCCTACAATGAGCAGTTCTTC. Its translation is CASSLDATAHGSYNEQFF.

This chain joins TRBV19 and TRBJ2-7, with D hard to call. Germline lookup yields CDR1 LNHDA and CDR2 SQIVND (reference sequence). The CDR3 is 15 residues long. Between the trimmed V and J ends, which lost 3 bases and 1 base, there was a span of 13 bases. The CDR3 loop reads CASSISHLGSYEQYF. Here the CDR3 DNA reads TGTGCCAGTAGTATCTCTCATTTAGGGTCCTACGAGCAGTACTTC.

The J gene is TRBJ2-5, the V gene TRBV4-2; the D gene is possibly TRBD2 (6 bases). The CDR3 is 14 amino acids. Between the trimmed V and J ends, which lost 4 bases and 2 bases, there was a span of 11 bases. Germline CDR1 reads LGHNA; CDR2 reads YNFKEQ. CDR3 nucleotides: TGTGCCAGCAGCCTGACGGCGGGACAAGAGACCCAGTACTTC. Protein: CASSLTAGQETQYF.

The J gene is TRBJ2-1, the V gene TRBV5-6, with TRBD2 identical over 12 bases. The CDR3 has 16 amino acids. Germline loops: CDR1 SGHDT, CDR2 YYEEEE. The trim removed 3 bases at V and 7 bases at J, leaving 8 bases unmatched. The CDR3 spells CASSSSSGRAINEQFF. CDR3 DNA: TGTGCCAGCAGCTCCTCTAGCGGGAGGGCCATTAATGAGCAGTTCTTC.

This chain joins TRBV5-6 and TRBJ1-1; weak D call: TRBD1 (5 bases). The germline V gene has CDR1 SGHDT and CDR2 YYEEEE. V lost 3 bases, J lost 4 bases, and 13 bases lay in between. The CDR3 loop spans 14 amino acids. CDR3 loop: CASSSPGESTEAFF. The CDR3 DNA reads TGTGCCAGCAGCTCGCCGGGGGAGAGCACTGAAGCTTTCTTT.

The gene calls are TRBV7-9 and TRBJ2-3, with D hard to call. The CDR3 runs 10 residues. Trimming stripped 5 bases from V and 11 bases from J, with 8 bases between. Germline values: CDR1 SEHNR, CDR2 FQNEAQ (reference sequence). For the CDR3, the DNA is TGTGCCAGCAGCGGCGGTAGGCAGTATTTT. Encoded protein: CASSGGRQYF.

The rearrangement links TRBV27 to TRBJ2-1; D possibly matches TRBD1 or TRBD2 (5 bases each). The CDR3 is 15 residues long. V was clipped by 6 bases and J by 4 bases, with 16 bases between them. Germline CDR1 and CDR2: MNHEY and SMNVEV (reference sequence). CDR3 amino acids: CASSIAGTVYNEQFF. CDR3 nucleotide sequence: TGTGCCAGCAGCATAGCCGGGACGGTATACAATGAGCAGTTCTTC.

V is TRBV15 and J is TRBJ1-2, with 7 bases identical to TRBD1. The germline V gene has CDR1 LNHNV and CDR2 YYDKDF (reference sequence). The CDR3 has 14 residues. J lost 3 bases, V lost 8 bases, and 9 bases had no gene match. The chain's CDR3 is CATVPGGGDYGYTF. The DNA of the CDR3 is TGTGCCACCGTGCCAGGGGGGGGTGACTATGGCTACACCTTC.

The gene calls are TRBV27 and TRBJ2-1; the D is unclear. The V end lost 3 bases, the J end lost 1 base, and 13 bases lay between the germline ends. Germline V gene lookup returns CDR1 MNHEY and CDR2 SMNVEV (reference sequence). There are 16 residues in the CDR3. The CDR3 DNA reads as TGTGCCAGCAGTTTTTCCTCCGGGCATTCCTACAATGAGCAGTTCTTC. This translates into CASSFSSGHSYNEQFF.

This chain connects TRBV7-8 to TRBJ2-7; 9 bases fit TRBD1. This CDR3 is 14 amino acids long. Germline CDR1 SGHVS, CDR2 FQNEAQ. J gave up 5 bases and V 3 bases, and 5 bases lay outside the gene matches. Here the CDR3 DNA reads TGTGCCAGCAGCTTTTACAGGGGGCCTAACGAGCAGTACTTC. Protein product: CASSFYRGPNEQYF.

The genes are TRBV10-2 and TRBJ1-2; D call uncertain. This CDR3 region has 12 residues. Germline V CDR1 and CDR2: WSHSY, SAAADI. The germline V and J ends were trimmed by 9 bases and 4 bases, with 12 bases remaining between them. The CDR3 DNA reads TGCGCCAGTCGGGCTACTCCCTATGGCTACACCTTC. Translating gives CASRATPYGYTF.

The chain carries TRBV25-1 and TRBJ2-1, with 9 bases fitting TRBD2. V shed 3 bases, J shed 0 bases, and the junction held 3 bases outside the gene matches. CDR1 MGHDK and CDR2 SYGVNS come from the germline V gene. The CDR3 is 16 residues long. The CDR3 DNA is TGTGCCAGCAGTGACTGGCGGGAGGGCTCCTACAATGAGCAGTTCTTC. This codes for CASSDWREGSYNEQFF.